These 9 T cell receptor beta chains were all obtained from the same sample, sequenced in a study of CD8+ T cells in alopecia areata. Noted treatment: oral pan-JAK inhibitor, 5-10 mg twice daily. cDNA reverse transcribed from extracted RNA served as the sequencing template. Assay: immunoSEQ multiplex PCR; the TCRdb copy retains only in-frame clones and omits some. The sample yields roughly 150,000 clones, about 59% seen once. The source material was CD8+ T cells sorted from blood, sampled at week 4, from a patient treated with tofacitinib. These receptors were taken from a human donor with alopecia areata.

Only a few counts were recorded for this clone. The genes are TRBV2 and TRBJ2-5; no clear D gene. Per germline, CDR1 SNHLY and CDR2 FYNNEI. Trimming cost V 4 bases and J 1 base, with 10 bases left between them. The CDR3 extends over 14 amino acids. CDR3 sequence: CASSGMGFQETQYF. The CDR3 DNA is TGTGCCAGCAGTGGTATGGGGTTCCAAGAGACCCAGTACTTC.

The J gene is TRBJ2-5, the V gene TRBV18, with 7 bases identical to TRBD1. CDR3 length equals 15 residues. After removal of 0 bases from V and 3 bases from J, the junction contained 4 bases not matched to a gene. Germline CDR1 and CDR2: KGHSH and LQKENI. CDR3 region: CASSPPRDREETQYF. In DNA form, the CDR3 reads TGTGCCAGCTCACCACCCCGTGACAGGGAAGAGACCCAGTACTTC.

This clone was counted only a few times. The J gene is TRBJ1-2, the V gene TRBV30, with 7 bases lining up with TRBD1. The CDR3 is 12 amino acids. Trimming removed 1 base from V and 8 bases from J; junction bases left unmatched: 4. Germline CDR1 GTSNPN, CDR2 SVGIG (reference sequence). The CDR3 protein is CAWSEGAEGYTF. The CDR3 region has the DNA TGTGCCTGGAGTGAGGGGGCGGAAGGCTACACCTTC.

About this clone: The junction does not match germline at one end; this may be a read error. CDR3: CATSFSEGTVAFF. The CDR3 DNA follows: TGTGCCACCAGCTTCTCGGAGGGAACTGTAGCTTTCTTT. The chain combines TRBV15 with TRBJ1-1; D ambiguous. This CDR3 has 13 amino acids. The germline V gene encodes CDR1 LNHNV and CDR2 YYDKDF (reference sequence).

The chain has TRBV5-1 and TRBJ2-5, with D unclear. The CDR3 covers 14 residues. In germline, CDR1 is SGHRS, CDR2 YFSETQ. V gave up 1 base and J gave up 4 bases, with 11 bases separating them. CDR3 region: CASSLRRRAETQYF. CDR3 bases: TGCGCCAGCAGCTTGAGAAGAAGAGCAGAGACCCAGTACTTC.

The gene calls are TRBV19 and TRBJ2-7; no firm D call. CDR1 and CDR2 (germline): LNHDA, SQIVND (reference sequence). The CDR3 sequence is 15 residues long. The germline V and J ends were trimmed by 3 bases and 2 bases, with 14 bases remaining between them. DNA of the CDR3: TGTGCCAGTAGTATCGGGCCACAAGCCACCTACGAGCAGTACTTC. Encoded protein: CASSIGPQATYEQYF.

The chain joins TRBV30 to TRBJ1-1, with unresolved D. The CDR3 totals 12 residues. Germline loops: CDR1 GTSNPN, CDR2 SVGIG (reference sequence). V lost 2 bases, J lost 11 bases, and 15 bases lay in between. CDR3 DNA sequence: TGTGCCTGGAGTCTAGGCGCCGGTGAGGCTTTCTTT. Translation gives CAWSLGAGEAFF.

This clone was picked up a small number of times. This chain uses TRBV4-1 with TRBJ1-6; D unclear. The CDR3 spans 15 residues. Germline CDR1 is MGHRA and CDR2 is YSYEKL. With 1 base removed from V and 2 bases from J, the gap between germline ends came to 6 bases. This CDR3 reads CASSQVGPYNSPLHF. The CDR3 DNA reads TGCGCCAGCAGCCAAGTCGGCCCCTATAATTCACCCCTCCACTTT.

This chain links TRBV27 with TRBJ1-5, with D perhaps TRBD1 (5 bases). V gave up 8 bases and J gave up 7 bases, with 15 bases separating them. This CDR3 comprises 13 residues. Germline V gene sequence: CDR1 MNHEY, CDR2 SMNVEV (reference sequence). In nucleotides, the CDR3 is TGTGCCAGCGGCAGGGTCGGAGACCAGCCCCAGCATTTT. Its protein product is CASGRVGDQPQHF.